Shown below are 28 T cell receptor beta chains from a single sample sequenced in a study of blood T cells in healthy people across ages. A second PCR of roughly 7 to 11 cycles used a sample-barcoded 5' primer and a J-beta primer mix. Each CDR3 protein gets one entry after TCRdb re-called the 5' RACE reads with MiXCR. The top ten hold roughly 40% of the sample, which has 700,000 to 900,000 distinct CDR3 sequences, less than 70% seen once. The sample comprised blood. Receptor source: an older man in good health.

The chain employs TRBV20-1 and TRBJ2-1; tentative D call: TRBD1 (5 bases). V lost 1 base, J lost 1 base, and 11 bases lay in between. In germline, CDR1 is DFQATT, CDR2 SNEGSKA (reference sequence). This CDR3 has 15 amino acids. This CDR3 reads CSARGQTLSYNEQFF. CDR3 nucleotides: TGCAGTGCTAGAGGACAGACCTTGTCCTACAATGAGCAGTTCTTC.

V and J are TRBV4-1 and TRBJ1-2, with a possible D match to TRBD1 (6 bases). V was clipped by 3 bases and J by 3 bases, with 14 bases between them. CDR1 MGHRA and CDR2 YSYEKL come from the germline V gene. The CDR3 extends over 15 amino acids. The CDR3 nucleotides read TGCGCCAGCAGCCAGGTAGACTGGACAGACTATGGCTACACCTTC. Its protein product is CASSQVDWTDYGYTF.

This clonotype was counted only a few times. The V and J genes are TRBV4-1 and TRBJ1-4, with TRBD1 matching over 7 bases. Germline V gene data show CDR1 as MGHRA and CDR2 as YSYEKL. V gave up 4 bases and J gave up 4 bases; unmatched junction bases: 9. The CDR3 sequence is 16 residues long. The CDR3 spells CASSLGWGQRNEKLFF. CDR3 nucleotide sequence: TGCGCCAGCAGCCTTGGTTGGGGACAGCGTAATGAAAAACTGTTTTTT.

This clonotype appeared a single time. CDR3 DNA sequence: TGTGCCAGCAGCCGCGACAGGGCCGTTTCCTACGAGCAGTACTTC. The encoded protein is CASSRDRAVSYEQYF. The chain couples TRBV11-2 to TRBJ2-7; 7 bases are shared with TRBD1. V shed 5 bases and J 1 base; nucleotides not matched to a gene: 8. Germline CDR1 and CDR2: SGHAT and FQNNGV. The CDR3 runs 15 residues. The entire variable domain, with the rest obtained from reference TRBV11-2 and TRBJ2-7, is as follows: EAGVAQSPRYKIIEKRQSVAFWCNPISGHATLYWYQQILGQGPKLLIQFQNNGVVDDSQLPKDRFSAERLKGVDSTLKIQPAKLEDSAVYLCASSRDRAVSYEQYFGPGTRLTVT.

Only a few counts were recorded for this clonotype. The V gene is TRBV5-5, the J gene TRBJ1-2; 10 nucleotides line up with TRBD1. This CDR3 comprises 14 residues. V shed 3 bases, J shed 8 bases, and the junction held 7 bases outside the gene matches. Germline loops: CDR1 SGHKS, CDR2 YYEKEE (reference sequence). CDR3 sequence (DNA): TGTGCCAGCAGCTGGGACAGGGGTCTATACGGCTACACCTTC. Its protein is CASSWDRGLYGYTF. Full variable domain (rest looked up from reference TRBV5-5 and TRBJ1-2): DAGVTQSPTHLIKTRGQQVTLRCSPISGHKSVSWYQQVLGQGPQFIFQYYEKEERGRGNFPDRFSARQFPNYSSELNVNALLLGDSALYLCASSWDRGLYGYTFGSGTRLTVV.

The J gene is TRBJ2-3, the V gene TRBV7-9; D remains ambiguous. The length of the CDR3 is 14 residues. The germline gives CDR1 SEHNR, CDR2 FQNEAQ (reference sequence). Trimming took off 6 bases at V and 0 bases at J, with 10 bases between the two ends. Here the CDR3 reads CASRHGASTDTQYF. In DNA form, the CDR3 reads TGTGCCAGCAGACACGGAGCTAGCACAGATACGCAGTATTTT.

V usage is TRBV7-2 and J usage is TRBJ2-5; D unresolved. Between the trimmed V and J ends, which lost 7 bases and 11 bases, there was a span of 26 bases. Germline V gene sequence: CDR1 SGHTA, CDR2 FQGNSA. The CDR3 is 15 amino acids. Here the CDR3 DNA reads TGTGCCAGCATCGATAGAAGTTCTTCCTACAATGAGCAGTACTTC. Its protein is CASIDRSSSYNEQYF. Combining the CDR3 with reference TRBV7-2 and TRBJ2-5 gives the whole variable domain GAGVSQSPSNKVTEKGKDVELRCDPISGHTALYWYRQSLGQGLEFLIYFQGNSAPDKSGLPSDRFSAERTGGSVSTLTIQRTQQEDSAVYLCASIDRSSSYNEQYFGPGTRLLVL.

The chain recombines TRBV5-1 with TRBJ1-2; no firm D call. The CDR3 has 15 amino acids. The V gene's germline CDR1 is SGHRS and CDR2 YFSETQ. Between the trimmed V and J ends, which lost 0 bases and 1 base, there was a span of 10 bases. The CDR3 DNA follows: TGCGCCAGCAGCTTGGTATCGGGTTTTAACTATGGCTACACCTTC. Its translation: CASSLVSGFNYGYTF.

This chain joins TRBV4-1 and TRBJ2-4; no definite D call. CDR1 is MGHRA, CDR2 YSYEKL, per germline. The V gene lost 4 bases and the J gene lost 3 bases, with 13 bases spanning the gap. The CDR3 is made up of 15 amino acids. The CDR3 is CASSLTWDGKNIQYF. The CDR3 nucleotides are TGCGCCAGCAGCCTTACGTGGGATGGCAAAAACATTCAGTACTTC.

The chain is built from TRBV11-2 and TRBJ2-1; TRBD2 aligns across 13 bases. Germline CDR1 is SGHAT and CDR2 is FQNNGV. The length of the CDR3 is 15 residues. The junction had 7 bases not matched to a gene; V was cut back by 2 bases and J by 12 bases. For the CDR3, the DNA is TGTGCCAGCAGCTTACGGGGACTAGCGGGAACCGGGCAGTTCTTC. It specifies CASSLRGLAGTGQFF.

This chain uses TRBV29-1 with TRBJ2-4; D ambiguous. Trimming cost V 4 bases and J 1 base, with 8 bases left between them. In germline, CDR1 is SQVTM, CDR2 ANQGSEA. The CDR3 length is 13 residues. The CDR3 reads CSVGEQAKNIQYF. CDR3 sequence (DNA): TGCAGCGTTGGTGAACAGGCCAAAAACATTCAGTACTTC.

This rearrangement joins TRBV4-1 to TRBJ2-5; tentatively, D is TRBD2 (5 bases). Trimming left V 0 bases short and J 11 bases short, with 13 bases between. Germline values: CDR1 MGHRA, CDR2 YSYEKL. The CDR3 consists of 13 residues. The CDR3 DNA follows: TGCGCCAGCAGCCAAGAGCCCGGGGTGGAGCAGTACTTC. Protein sequence: CASSQEPGVEQYF.

The V call is TRBV5-1, the J call TRBJ2-5; the match to TRBD1 covers 10 bases. This CDR3 has 16 residues. V was pared by 3 bases and J by 0 bases, with 5 bases of the junction left unmatched. CDR1 is SGHRS and CDR2 is YFSETQ in the germline V gene. CDR3 in DNA: TGCGCCAGCAGCTGGCCGGGACAGGGGCACCAAGAGACCCAGTACTTC. Its translation is CASSWPGQGHQETQYF.

Only a few counts were recorded for this clonotype. The chain carries TRBV5-6 and TRBJ2-1; D remains ambiguous. V lost 3 bases and J 0 bases, leaving 13 bases between the germline ends. This CDR3 spans 16 amino acids. Germline assignment: CDR1 SGHDT and CDR2 YYEEEE. This CDR3 is CASSSRRRSSYNEQFF. The CDR3 bases are TGTGCCAGCAGCTCTCGGCGGAGAAGCTCCTACAATGAGCAGTTCTTC. The entire variable domain, with the rest obtained from reference TRBV5-6 and TRBJ2-1, is as follows: DAGVTQSPTHLIKTRGQQVTLRCSPKSGHDTVSWYQQALGQGPQFIFQYYEEEERQRGNFPDRFSGHQFPNYSSELNVNALLLGDSALYLCASSSRRRSSYNEQFFGPGTRLTVL.

The table lists this clonotype with a few counts. This chain connects TRBV3-1 to TRBJ2-3, with 9 bases fitting TRBD1. There are 17 residues in the CDR3. J lost 6 bases, V lost 4 bases, and 14 bases had no gene match. Germline V gene sequence: CDR1 LGHDT, CDR2 YNNKEL (reference sequence). This CDR3 is CASSLLGTGPPRDTQYF. The CDR3 nucleotides read TGTGCCAGCAGCCTGCTTGGGACAGGGCCTCCGAGGGATACGCAGTATTTT.

The chain couples TRBV11-2 to TRBJ2-3; D perhaps matches TRBD2 (6 bases). Between the trimmed V and J ends, which lost 2 bases and 6 bases, there was a span of 18 bases. CDR3 length equals 16 residues. CDR1 is SGHAT, CDR2 FQNNGV, per germline. CDR3 region: CASSLYRRAGGDTQYF. Written as DNA, the CDR3 is TGTGCCAGCAGCTTATATAGACGAGCGGGCGGGGATACGCAGTATTTT.

V is TRBV3-1 and J is TRBJ2-4; D gene unclear. TRBJ2-5 matches the DNA end more closely, so the J call is doubtful. The CDR3 runs 13 residues. Germline CDR1 and CDR2: LGHDT and YNNKEL (reference sequence). This CDR3 reads CASSQIGHQTQYF. The CDR3 DNA reads as TGTGCCAGCAGCCAAATCGGCCACCAGACCCAGTACTTC.

This chain connects TRBV12-3 or TRBV12-4 to TRBJ2-7; 16 bases fit TRBD2. The J call is doubtful: the DNA matches TRBJ2-5 better. CDR3 size: 15 residues. The CDR3 DNA is TGTGCCAGCACCGAGGGACTAGCGGGAGGGGGGACCCAGTACTTC. The encoded protein is CASTEGLAGGGTQYF.

This rearrangement joins TRBV18 to TRBJ2-7; D gene unclear. The germline gives CDR1 KGHSH, CDR2 LQKENI. This CDR3 is 15 amino acids long. V was shortened by 4 bases and J by 2 bases, with 15 bases between the two germline ends. The CDR3 protein is CASSHYDNPTYEQYF. CDR3 sequence (DNA): TGTGCCAGCTCACATTATGACAACCCCACCTACGAGCAGTACTTC.

This chain links TRBV19 with TRBJ1-1; D unclear. Looked up from germline, CDR1 is LNHDA and CDR2 is SQIVND (reference sequence). This CDR3 region has 13 residues. The V end was cut by 4 bases, the J end by 3 bases, with 9 bases between. The CDR3, as DNA: TGTGCCAGTAGTACCCGGTGGGACACTGAAGCTTTCTTT. Encoded protein: CASSTRWDTEAFF.

The chain has TRBV9 and TRBJ2-5; 9 positions agree with TRBD2. V was clipped by 4 bases and J by 1 base; unmatched bases: 8. There are 16 residues in the CDR3. Germline CDR1 and CDR2: SGDLS and YYNGEE. CDR3 region: CASSPGTSKTQETQYF. As DNA, the CDR3 is TGTGCCAGCAGCCCGGGGACTAGCAAGACCCAAGAGACCCAGTACTTC.

This clonotype has a handful of counts. The chain recombines TRBV7-2 with TRBJ2-7; 9 nucleotides match TRBD2. This CDR3 contains 18 residues. CDR1 is SGHTA, CDR2 FQGNSA, per germline. Trimming removed 0 bases from V and 7 bases from J; junction bases left unmatched: 16. The CDR3 region is CASSLAGSGRRSVNEQYF. CDR3 in DNA: TGTGCCAGCAGCTTAGCCGGTAGCGGGAGACGCTCGGTCAATGAGCAGTACTTC.

This clonotype has a count of ten or more. V usage is TRBV28 and J usage is TRBJ2-7, with 8 bases that match TRBD2. Germline V gene sequence: CDR1 MDHEN, CDR2 SYDVKM. Trimming cost V 6 bases and J 6 bases; bases outside gene matches: 7. This CDR3 spans 13 amino acids. The CDR3 nucleotides read TGTGCCAGCAGCTATACAGGGACTAGCGAGCAGTACTTC. It encodes CASSYTGTSEQYF.

About this clonotype: At one end, the junction sequence differs from germline, possibly due to a read error. The gene calls are TRBV7-9 and TRBJ2-1, with D perhaps matching TRBD1 (6 bases). Germline V gene lookup returns CDR1 SEHNR and CDR2 FQNEAQ (reference sequence). The CDR3 is 13 residues long. DNA for the CDR3: TGTGCCAGCAGCCAACAGGGTTACAATAAGCAGTTCTTC. This codes for CASSQQGYNKQFF.

This clonotype was counted a few times. The chain links TRBV7-2 to TRBJ1-4; D not resolved. The CDR3 extends over 15 amino acids. The germline gives CDR1 SGHTA, CDR2 FQGNSA. Trimming took 1 base from V and 8 from J, leaving 14 bases between them. CDR3 region: CASSLGGKLGEKLFF. CDR3 DNA sequence: TGTGCCAGCAGCTTAGGAGGGAAGTTAGGCGAAAAACTGTTTTTT.

This chain connects TRBV4-2 to TRBJ1-4; no clear D gene. Germline V lookup: CDR1 LGHNA, CDR2 YNFKEQ. Trimming shortened V by 3 bases and J by 4 bases, and 12 bases separated the two germline ends. The CDR3 totals 15 residues. The CDR3 here is CASSQAAAVNEKLFF. The CDR3 DNA reads as TGTGCCAGCAGCCAGGCGGCGGCAGTTAATGAAAAACTGTTTTTT.

CDR3 in DNA: TGTGCCATCAGATCTCCCTTGGGGGGGGCCAATGAGCAGTTCTTC. It translates to CAIRSPLGGANEQFF. The rearrangement uses TRBV10-3 and TRBJ2-1, with a tentative D call TRBD2 (7 bases). Germline CDR1 reads ENHRY; CDR2 reads SYGVKD. The CDR3 runs to 15 residues. Trimming left V 6 bases short and J 6 bases short, with 18 bases between.

This clonotype has a handful of counts. V usage is TRBV3-1 and J usage is TRBJ2-7, with D unresolved. Per the germline V gene, CDR1 is LGHDT and CDR2 is YNNKEL (reference sequence). V shed 3 bases and J shed 2 bases, with 5 bases lying between them. The length of the CDR3 is 12 residues. DNA for the CDR3: TGTGCCAGCAGCCAGACACCCTACGAGCAGTACTTC. It specifies CASSQTPYEQYF.